The 3 T cell receptor beta chains in this list originate from one sample, sequenced in a study of T cell changes during pregnancy in multiple sclerosis. Clones were read by immunoSEQ multiplex PCR, and TCRdb kept only the in-frame ones, dropping some. This table holds over 30,000 clones, approximately 88% found once. Sequenced here: CD4+ T cells from peripheral blood mononuclear cells, sampled before pregnancy. These receptors were obtained from a female donor with multiple sclerosis, enrolled in a pregnancy study.

V usage is TRBV18 and J usage is TRBJ2-3, with D maybe TRBD2 (6 bases). The V end was cut by 5 bases, the J end by 0 bases, with 9 bases between. The germline gives CDR1 KGHSH, CDR2 LQKENI. The length of the CDR3 is 14 residues. The DNA for the CDR3 is TGTGCCAGCTCAACTGGACTAAGCACAGATACGCAGTATTTT. It encodes CASSTGLSTDTQYF.

The chain uses TRBV5-1 and TRBJ2-3; 11 bases are a match to TRBD2. Trimming took 0 bases from V and 1 from J; bases not matched to a gene: 4. This CDR3 comprises 17 residues. The germline V gene has CDR1 SGHRS and CDR2 YFSETQ. CDR3 DNA sequence: TGCGCCAGCAGCTTGGCCGGGACTAGCGGCGGCACAGATACGCAGTATTTT. This codes for CASSLAGTSGGTDTQYF.

V usage is TRBV6-6 and J usage is TRBJ1-2; D might be TRBD1 (5 bases). The germline V and J ends were trimmed by 2 bases and 3 bases, with 10 bases remaining between them. This CDR3 is built from 14 residues. The germline CDR1 and CDR2 sequences are MNHNY and SVGAGI (reference sequence). This chain's CDR3 is CASSYELRDYGYTF. For the CDR3, the DNA is TGTGCCAGCAGTTACGAGCTCAGGGACTATGGCTACACCTTC.